Presented here are 9 T cell receptor beta chains from one specimen sequenced in a study of OX40 agonist ivuxolimab in advanced cancers. The method was immunoSEQ multiplex PCR; TCRdb's version includes in-frame clones alone and lacks a portion of them. Of some 100,000 clones listed, roughly 84% are singletons. The sequencing here drew on CD4+ or CD8+ T cells sorted from blood, taken in a trial of the OX40 agonist ivuxolimab. All receptors come from an adult with an advanced solid tumor such as melanoma, head and neck, liver or kidney cancer.

Note on this clone: The same CDR3 arises from other DNA sequences in this sample as well. The chain is built from TRBV29-1 and TRBJ1-3; D gene ambiguous. CDR1 and CDR2 (germline): SQVTM, ANQGSEA. The length of the CDR3 is 12 residues. V was shortened by 6 bases and J by 0 bases, with 6 bases between the two germline ends. CDR3 amino acids: CSVTSSGNTIYF. The CDR3 nucleotides are TGCAGCGTCACAAGCTCTGGAAACACCATATATTTT.

The chain is built from TRBV5-1 and TRBJ1-4; D is unclear. V dropped 0 bases and J dropped 2 bases, with 11 bases sitting between them. The germline gives CDR1 SGHRS, CDR2 YFSETQ. The CDR3 totals 16 residues. This CDR3 reads CASSLGQTSTNEKLFF. CDR3 nucleotide sequence: TGCGCCAGCAGCTTGGGGCAGACCTCCACTAATGAAAAACTGTTTTTT.

This chain uses TRBV18 with TRBJ1-5; TRBD1 aligns across 7 bases. Looked up from germline, CDR1 is KGHSH and CDR2 is LQKENI. The CDR3 length is 14 residues. With V trimmed by 6 bases and J by 5 bases, 7 bases remained unmatched. The CDR3 bases are TGTGCCAGCTCTCCCCGGGACAGCGATCAGCCCCAGCATTTT. Protein product: CASSPRDSDQPQHF.

The chain couples TRBV29-1 to TRBJ2-5, with 15 bases lining up with TRBD2. The CDR3 loop spans 13 amino acids. Germline loops: CDR1 SQVTM, CDR2 ANQGSEA. The CDR3 region has the DNA TGCTCCGGACTAGCGGGGGGGCAAGAGACCCAGTACTTC. Translating it yields CSGLAGGQETQYF.

The rearrangement links TRBV19 to TRBJ2-5; 7 positions match TRBD2. Germline V gene data show CDR1 as LNHDA and CDR2 as SQIVND (reference sequence). CDR3 size: 17 residues. Trimming at V came to 6 bases and at J to 3 bases, leaving 16 bases not matched to a gene. The DNA of the CDR3 is TGTGCCAGTAGCCGCATTTCCGGGGCTAGCGGTAAAGAGACCCAGTACTTC. This encodes CASSRISGASGKETQYF.

This sequence joins TRBV18 and TRBJ1-6; unclear D gene. Trimming pared 3 bases from V and 0 bases from J, leaving 12 bases between. The CDR3 spans 17 residues. Looked up from germline, CDR1 is KGHSH and CDR2 is LQKENI. CDR3 in DNA: TGTGCCAGCTCACCGTACAGTGAATCCTCCTATAATTCACCCCTCCACTTT. This encodes CASSPYSESSYNSPLHF.

The chain joins TRBV11-2 to TRBJ2-6, with TRBD1 identical over 8 bases. CDR1 is SGHAT and CDR2 is FQNNGV in the germline V gene. Trimming cost V 1 base and J 2 bases; bases outside gene matches: 7. This CDR3 contains 18 residues. CDR3 coding DNA: TGTGCCAGCAGCTTAGGTGGCAGGGGGCGCACTGGGGCCAACGTCCTGACTTTC. Encoded protein: CASSLGGRGRTGANVLTF.

The chain combines TRBV30 with TRBJ1-2, with unresolved D. V was shortened by 0 bases and J by 7 bases, with 6 bases between the two germline ends. The length of the CDR3 is 11 residues. The germline gives CDR1 GTSNPN, CDR2 SVGIG (reference sequence). DNA of the CDR3: TGTGCCTGGAGTGTACTTGCTGGCTACACCTTC. Translated: CAWSVLAGYTF.

The chain employs TRBV5-8 and TRBJ1-5; 7 bases are a match to TRBD1. Per germline, CDR1 SGHTS and CDR2 YDEGEE. The CDR3 has 14 residues. The trim removed 5 bases at V and 5 bases at J, leaving 7 bases unmatched. The CDR3 nucleotides read TGTGCCAGCAGACCCAGGGGGGCCGATCAGCCCCAGCATTTT. This codes for CASRPRGADQPQHF.